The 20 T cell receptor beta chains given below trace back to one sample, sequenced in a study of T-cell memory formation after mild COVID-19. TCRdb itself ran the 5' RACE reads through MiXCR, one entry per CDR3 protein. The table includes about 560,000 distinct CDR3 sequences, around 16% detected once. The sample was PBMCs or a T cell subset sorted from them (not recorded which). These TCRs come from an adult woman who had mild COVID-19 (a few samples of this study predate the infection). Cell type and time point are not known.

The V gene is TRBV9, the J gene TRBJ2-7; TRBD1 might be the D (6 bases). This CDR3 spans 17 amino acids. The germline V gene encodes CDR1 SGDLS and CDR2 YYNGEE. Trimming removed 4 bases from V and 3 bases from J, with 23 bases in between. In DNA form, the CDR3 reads TGTGCCAGCAGCCCGACCGGTGGCCAAGAGACAGGCTACGAGCAGTACTTC. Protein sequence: CASSPTGGQETGYEQYF.

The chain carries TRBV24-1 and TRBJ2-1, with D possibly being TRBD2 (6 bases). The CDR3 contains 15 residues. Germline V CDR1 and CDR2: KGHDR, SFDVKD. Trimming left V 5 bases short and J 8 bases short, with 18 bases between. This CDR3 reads CATSGSRDFSDEQFF. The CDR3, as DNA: TGTGCCACCAGTGGTTCCCGGGACTTCTCAGATGAGCAGTTCTTC.

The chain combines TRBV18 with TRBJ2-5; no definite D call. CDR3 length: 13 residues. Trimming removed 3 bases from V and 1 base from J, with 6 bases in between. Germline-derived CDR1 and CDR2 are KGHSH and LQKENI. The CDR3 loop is CASSPIGQETQYF. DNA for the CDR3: TGTGCCAGCTCACCTATAGGCCAAGAGACCCAGTACTTC.

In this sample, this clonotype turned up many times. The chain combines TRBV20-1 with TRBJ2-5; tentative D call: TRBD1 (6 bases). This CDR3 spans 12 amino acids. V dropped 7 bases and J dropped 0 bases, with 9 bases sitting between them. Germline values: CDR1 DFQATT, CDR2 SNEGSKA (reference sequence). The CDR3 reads CSVGGNQETQYF. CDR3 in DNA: TGCAGTGTAGGGGGAAACCAAGAGACCCAGTACTTC.

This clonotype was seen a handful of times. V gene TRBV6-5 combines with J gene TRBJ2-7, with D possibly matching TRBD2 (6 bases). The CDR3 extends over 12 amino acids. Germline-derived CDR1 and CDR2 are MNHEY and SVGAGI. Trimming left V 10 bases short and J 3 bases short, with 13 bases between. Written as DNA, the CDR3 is TGTGCCACCCGGGACTGGAACTACGAGCAGTACTTC. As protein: CATRDWNYEQYF.

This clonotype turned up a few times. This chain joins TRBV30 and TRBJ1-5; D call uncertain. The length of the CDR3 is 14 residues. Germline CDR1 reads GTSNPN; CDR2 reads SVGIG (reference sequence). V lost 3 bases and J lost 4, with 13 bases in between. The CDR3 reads CAWSPNPGNQPQHF. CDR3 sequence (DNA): TGTGCCTGGAGCCCAAACCCGGGGAATCAGCCCCAGCATTTT.

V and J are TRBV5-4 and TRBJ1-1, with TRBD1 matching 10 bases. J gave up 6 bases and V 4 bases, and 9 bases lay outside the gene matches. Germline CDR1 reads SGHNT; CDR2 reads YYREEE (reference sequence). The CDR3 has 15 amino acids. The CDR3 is CASSLRDRGFSEAFF. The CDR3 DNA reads TGTGCCAGCAGCCTCCGGGACAGGGGCTTCTCTGAAGCTTTCTTT. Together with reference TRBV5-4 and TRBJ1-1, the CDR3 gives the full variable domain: ETGVTQSPTHLIKTRGQQVTLRCSSQSGHNTVSWYQQALGQGPQFIFQYYREEENGRGNFPPRFSGLQFPNYSSELNVNALELDDSALYLCASSLRDRGFSEAFFGQGTRLTVV.

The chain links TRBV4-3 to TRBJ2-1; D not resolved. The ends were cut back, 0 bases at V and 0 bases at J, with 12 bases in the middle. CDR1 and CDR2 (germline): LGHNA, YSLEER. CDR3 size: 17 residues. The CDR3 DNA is TGCGCCAGCAGCCAAGACCGTCTTTTGAGCTCCTACAATGAGCAGTTCTTC. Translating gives CASSQDRLLSSYNEQFF.

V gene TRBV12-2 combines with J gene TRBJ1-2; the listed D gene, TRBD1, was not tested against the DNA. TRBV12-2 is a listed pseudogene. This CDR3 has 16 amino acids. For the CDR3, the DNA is TGTGCAAGTCGCTTATTCTACAGGATTCATAACTATGGCTACACCTTC. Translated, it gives CASRLFYRIHNYGYTF.

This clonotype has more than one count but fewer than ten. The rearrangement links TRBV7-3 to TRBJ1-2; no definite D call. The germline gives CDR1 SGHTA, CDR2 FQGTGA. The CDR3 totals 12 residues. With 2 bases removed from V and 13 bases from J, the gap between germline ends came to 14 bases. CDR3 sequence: CASSLDDGVPTF. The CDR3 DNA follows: TGTGCCAGCAGCTTAGACGATGGGGTTCCCACCTTC.

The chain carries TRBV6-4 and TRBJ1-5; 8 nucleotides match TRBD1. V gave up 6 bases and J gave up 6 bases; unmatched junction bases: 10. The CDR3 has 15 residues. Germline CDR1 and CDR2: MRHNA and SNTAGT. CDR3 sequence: CASRHRQGLSQPQHF. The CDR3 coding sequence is TGTGCCAGCAGGCACCGACAGGGGCTTAGTCAGCCCCAGCATTTT.

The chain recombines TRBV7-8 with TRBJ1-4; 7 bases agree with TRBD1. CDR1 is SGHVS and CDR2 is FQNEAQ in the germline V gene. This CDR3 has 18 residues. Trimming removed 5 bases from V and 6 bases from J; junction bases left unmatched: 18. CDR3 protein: CASSPTGTARVSYEKLFF. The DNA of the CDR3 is TGTGCCAGCAGCCCAACAGGGACAGCGAGGGTATCTTATGAAAAACTGTTTTTT.

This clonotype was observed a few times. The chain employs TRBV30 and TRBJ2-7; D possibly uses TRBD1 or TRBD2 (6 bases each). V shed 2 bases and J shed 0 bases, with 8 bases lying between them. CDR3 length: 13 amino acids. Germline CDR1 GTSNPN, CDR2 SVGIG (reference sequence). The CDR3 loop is CAWSSGASYEQYF. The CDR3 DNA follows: TGTGCCTGGAGTTCGGGGGCCTCCTACGAGCAGTACTTC. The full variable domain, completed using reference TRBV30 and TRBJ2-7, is SQTIHQWPATLVQPVGSPLSLECTVEGTSNPNLYWYRQAAGRGLQLLFYSVGIGQISSEVPQNLSASRPQDRQFILSSKKLLLSDSGFYLCAWSSGASYEQYFGPGTRLTVT.

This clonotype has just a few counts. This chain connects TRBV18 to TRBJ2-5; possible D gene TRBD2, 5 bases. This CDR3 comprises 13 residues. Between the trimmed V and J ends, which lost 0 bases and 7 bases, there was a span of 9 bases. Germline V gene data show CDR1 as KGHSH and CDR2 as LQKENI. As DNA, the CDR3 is TGTGCCAGCTCACCACCGGAAAGCGGGACCCAGTACTTC. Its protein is CASSPPESGTQYF.

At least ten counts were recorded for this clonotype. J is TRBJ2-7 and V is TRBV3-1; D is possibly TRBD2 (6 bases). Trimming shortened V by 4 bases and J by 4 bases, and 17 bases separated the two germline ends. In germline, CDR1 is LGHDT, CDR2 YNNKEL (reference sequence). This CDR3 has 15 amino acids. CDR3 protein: CASSPRGGAQYEQYF. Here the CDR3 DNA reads TGTGCCAGCAGCCCCCGGGGAGGAGCCCAGTACGAGCAGTACTTC.

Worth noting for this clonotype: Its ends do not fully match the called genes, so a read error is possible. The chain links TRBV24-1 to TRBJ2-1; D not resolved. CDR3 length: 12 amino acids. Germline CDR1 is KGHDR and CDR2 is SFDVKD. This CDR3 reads CATSRSYNEKFF. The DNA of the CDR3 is TGTGCCACCAGTCGCTCCTACAATGAGAAGTTCTTC.

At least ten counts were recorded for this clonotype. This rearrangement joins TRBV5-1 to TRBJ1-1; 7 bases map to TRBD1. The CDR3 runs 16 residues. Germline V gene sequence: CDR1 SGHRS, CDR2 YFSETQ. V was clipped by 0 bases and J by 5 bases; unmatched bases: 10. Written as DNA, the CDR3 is TGCGCCAGCAGCTTGGCACGGGAGACAGGGCGGACTGAAGCTTTCTTT. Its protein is CASSLARETGRTEAFF.

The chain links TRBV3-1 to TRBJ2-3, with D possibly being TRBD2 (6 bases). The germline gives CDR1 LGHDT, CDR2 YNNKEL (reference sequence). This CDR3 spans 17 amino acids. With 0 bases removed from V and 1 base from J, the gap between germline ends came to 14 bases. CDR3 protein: CASSQEEIRERTDTQYF. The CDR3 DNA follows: TGTGCCAGCAGCCAAGAAGAAATCCGGGAGCGCACAGATACGCAGTATTTT.

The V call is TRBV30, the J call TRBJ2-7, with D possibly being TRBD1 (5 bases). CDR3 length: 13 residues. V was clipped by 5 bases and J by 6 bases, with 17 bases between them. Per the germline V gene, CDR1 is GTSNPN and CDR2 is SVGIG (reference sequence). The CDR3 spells CAWGALRWGEQYF. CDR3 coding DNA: TGTGCCTGGGGGGCCCTCCGATGGGGCGAGCAGTACTTC.

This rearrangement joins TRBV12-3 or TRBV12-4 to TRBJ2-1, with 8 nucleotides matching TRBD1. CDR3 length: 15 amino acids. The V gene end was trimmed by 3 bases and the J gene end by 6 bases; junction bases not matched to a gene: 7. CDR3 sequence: CASSFTRTGSNEQFF. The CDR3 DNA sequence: TGTGCCAGCAGTTTCACGAGGACAGGGAGCAATGAGCAGTTCTTC.